This is a list of T cell receptor beta chains from one sample in a study of human T cells and chemical hapten exposure. One entry per CDR3 protein results from TCRdb running MiXCR on the RACE reads. The repertoire includes tens of thousands of distinct CDR3 sequences, about 7% of them detected once, and roughly 10% sits in the top ten. Sequencing was done on a sample of whole blood. These TCRs come from a human donor in good health. Some clones in this sample may be carry-over from other donors' samples. CDR3s include the opening cysteine and the closing phenylalanine or tryptophan. The D gene is left open where the match is weak. Clone size appears in some rows only: once, few, many, or a class for an expanded clone.

few	TRBV12-3/TRBV12-4	NA	TRBJ1-4	CASSPTTTNEKLFF	TGTGCCAGCAGCCCTACGACGACTAATGAAAAACTGTTTTTT
many	TRBV12-3/TRBV12-4	NA	TRBJ1-1	CASSPSLNTEAFF	TGTGCCAGCAGTCCCTCGTTGAACACTGAAGCTTTCTTT
few	TRBV12-3/TRBV12-4	NA	TRBJ2-5	CASSFRGGRETQYF	TGTGCCAGCAGTTTTCGCGGGGGCCGGGAGACCCAGTACTTC
many	TRBV18	NA	TRBJ1-2	CASSLPTDYGYTF	TGTGCCAGCTCATTGCCGACGGACTATGGCTACACCTTC
many	TRBV20-1	NA	TRBJ2-5	CSARAIFQETQYF	TGCAGTGCTAGAGCCATCTTTCAAGAGACCCAGTACTTC
many	TRBV27	TRBD2	TRBJ2-1	CASSPISGGEYNEQFF	TGTGCCAGCAGTCCCATTAGCGGGGGGGAGTACAATGAGCAGTTCTTC
NA	TRBV7-2	NA	TRBJ2-1	CASSLGGTRRNEQFF	TGTGCCAGCAGCTTAGGGGGGACTCGTAGGAATGAGCAGTTCTTC
few	TRBV7-2	NA	TRBJ1-1	CASRPTVEAFF	TGTGCCAGCAGACCTACAGTAGAAGCTTTCTTT
many	TRBV9	TRBD2	TRBJ2-7	CASSASGGSEQYF	TGTGCCAGCAGCGCTAGCGGGGGGTCCGAGCAGTACTTC
many	TRBV12-3/TRBV12-4	TRBD2	TRBJ2-1	CATRASGGNNEQFF	TGTGCCACCCGGGCTAGCGGGGGAAACAATGAGCAGTTCTTC
NA	TRBV29-1	NA	TRBJ2-5	CSVELVQETQYF	TGCAGCGTTGAACTAGTCCAAGAGACCCAGTACTTC
NA	TRBV14	NA	TRBJ2-1	CASSQEWYAQSSYNEQFF	TGTGCCAGCAGCCAAGAATGGTACGCCCAAAGCTCCTACAATGAGCAGTTCTTC
NA	TRBV7-2	TRBD1	TRBJ1-6	CASSKTGRNSPLHF	TGTGCCAGCAGCAAGACAGGGAGGAATTCACCCCTCCACTTT
many	TRBV29-1	NA	TRBJ1-5	CSATDGGNQPQHF	TGCAGCGCCACAGACGGAGGCAATCAGCCCCAGCATTTT
few	TRBV20-1	TRBD1	TRBJ2-7	CSAPRTGMRDEQYF	TGCAGTGCTCCCCGGACAGGGATGCGCGACGAGCAGTACTTC
few	TRBV4-3	NA	TRBJ1-1	CASSQDWGGGTEAFF	TGCGCCAGCAGCCAAGATTGGGGGGGGGGCACTGAAGCTTTCTTT
many	TRBV12-3/TRBV12-4	NA	TRBJ2-1	CASSLGTDNEQFF	TGTGCCAGCAGTTTAGGGACGGACAATGAGCAGTTCTTC
many	TRBV20-1	TRBD2	TRBJ2-1	CSAKAGGGSYNEQFF	TGCAGTGCCAAAGCGGGAGGGGGATCTTACAATGAGCAGTTCTTC
NA	TRBV28	TRBD1	TRBJ1-1	CASSLRDRALNFF	TGTGCCAGCAGTTTAAGGGACAGGGCGTTGAATTTCTTT